The present TCR beta chain was sequenced within a study of cytomegalovirus exposure and HLA in healthy donors. The PCR employed 60 Vbeta primers together with 13 Jbeta primers. Using immunoSEQ multiplex PCR, the repertoire was profiled, and TCRdb retains in-frame clones only, with some absent. The repertoire consists of about 140,000 clones, with roughly 76% occurring once and the leading ten covering roughly 4%. Broader study findings: The study listed some 160 cytomegalovirus-associated TCR beta chains.

With V trimmed by 6 bases and J by 3 bases, 9 bases remained unmatched. CDR3 length: 15 residues. Germline V gives CDR1 SNHLY, CDR2 FYNNEI. In its sample, this clone was seen a few times. The target antigen is unknown. The specimen sequenced was PBMCs. The sequence was obtained from a man aged 18 to 29 in good health and CMV-seronegative. This sequence joins TRBV2 and TRBJ2-7; 9 bases fit TRBD1. CDR3 sequence (DNA): TGTGCCAGCAGGAATCAGGACAGGGGTGGCTACGAGCAGTACTTC. It encodes CASRNQDRGGYEQYF.